This T cell receptor beta chain is from a study of tumor and adjacent non-tumor tissue in lung cancer. No cell sorting was done before RNA was extracted from the tissue. Three rounds of nested PCR, following a modified ARM-PCR protocol, produced the TCRbeta library. Using its own MiXCR run on the multiplex PCR reads, TCRdb lists one record per CDR3 protein. The repertoire holds about 110,000 distinct CDR3 sequences, with around 75% as singletons. Germline-derived CDR1 and CDR2 are SGDLS and YYNGEE. The V end lost 3 bases, the J end lost 1 base, and 9 bases lay between the germline ends. The CDR3 is 14 residues long.

The sequenced material came from lung tumor tissue. The chain carries TRBV9 and TRBJ2-3; D not certain. The TCR sequence derives from a woman aged 55-69 years with non-small cell lung cancer. The CDR3 nucleotides are TGTGCCAGCAGCGCCGCCCCTGGCACAGATACGCAGTATTTT. It codes for CASSAAPGTDTQYF.